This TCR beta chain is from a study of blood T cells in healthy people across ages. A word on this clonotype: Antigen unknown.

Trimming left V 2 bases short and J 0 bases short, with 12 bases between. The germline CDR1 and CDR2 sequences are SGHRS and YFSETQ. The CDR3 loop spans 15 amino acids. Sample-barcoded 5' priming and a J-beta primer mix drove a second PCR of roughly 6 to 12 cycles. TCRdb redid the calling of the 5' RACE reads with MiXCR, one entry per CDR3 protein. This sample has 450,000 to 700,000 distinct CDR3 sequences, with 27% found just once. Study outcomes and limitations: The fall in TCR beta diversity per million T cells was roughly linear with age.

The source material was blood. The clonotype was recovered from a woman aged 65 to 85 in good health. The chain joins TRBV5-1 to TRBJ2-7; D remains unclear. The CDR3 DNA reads TGCGCCAGCAGCTTCGGCGGAGCCAACTCCTACGAGCAGTACTTC. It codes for CASSFGGANSYEQYF.